This T cell receptor beta chain was recovered during a study of CD8 T cells in ankylosing spondylitis. Study-wide points: Roughly 8 highly homologous variants made up a TCR beta motif, and this motif appeared characteristic of ankylosing spondylitis blood. Researchers report that disease-linked clones proved CD8+ and relatively rare in peripheral blood.

This clonotype was observed a handful of times. Its antigen is still unknown. TCRdb re-called the 5' RACE reads through MiXCR, storing one row per CDR3 protein. The sample has 650,000 to 800,000 distinct CDR3 sequences, roughly 19% seen once. From germline, CDR1 is MGHDK and CDR2 SYGVNS. V was clipped by 4 bases and J by 2 bases, with 18 bases between them. The length of the CDR3 is 16 residues. This chain links TRBV25-1 with TRBJ2-7; D might be TRBD1 (6 bases). The source is a male donor with ankylosing spondylitis. Sequencing was done on a sample of blood, either unsorted or a sorted T cell fraction (not recorded which). CDR3 protein: CASSAPDRVPPYEQYF. Here the CDR3 DNA reads TGTGCCAGCAGTGCCCCGGACAGAGTACCTCCCTACGAGCAGTACTTC.